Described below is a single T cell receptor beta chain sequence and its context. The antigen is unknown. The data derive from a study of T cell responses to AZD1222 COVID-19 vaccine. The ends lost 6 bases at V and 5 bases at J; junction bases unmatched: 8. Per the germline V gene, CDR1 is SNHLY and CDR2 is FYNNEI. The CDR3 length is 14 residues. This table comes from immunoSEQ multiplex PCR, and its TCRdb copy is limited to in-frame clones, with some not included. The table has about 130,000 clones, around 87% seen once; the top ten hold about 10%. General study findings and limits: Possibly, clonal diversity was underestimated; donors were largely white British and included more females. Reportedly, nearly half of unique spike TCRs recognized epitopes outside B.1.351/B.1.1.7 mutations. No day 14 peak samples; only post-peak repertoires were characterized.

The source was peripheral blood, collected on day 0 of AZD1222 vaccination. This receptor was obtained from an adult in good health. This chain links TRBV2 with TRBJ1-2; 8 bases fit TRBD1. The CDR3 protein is CASSQGASRYGYTF. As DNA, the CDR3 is TGTGCCAGCAGCCAGGGGGCCTCTCGGTATGGCTACACCTTC.